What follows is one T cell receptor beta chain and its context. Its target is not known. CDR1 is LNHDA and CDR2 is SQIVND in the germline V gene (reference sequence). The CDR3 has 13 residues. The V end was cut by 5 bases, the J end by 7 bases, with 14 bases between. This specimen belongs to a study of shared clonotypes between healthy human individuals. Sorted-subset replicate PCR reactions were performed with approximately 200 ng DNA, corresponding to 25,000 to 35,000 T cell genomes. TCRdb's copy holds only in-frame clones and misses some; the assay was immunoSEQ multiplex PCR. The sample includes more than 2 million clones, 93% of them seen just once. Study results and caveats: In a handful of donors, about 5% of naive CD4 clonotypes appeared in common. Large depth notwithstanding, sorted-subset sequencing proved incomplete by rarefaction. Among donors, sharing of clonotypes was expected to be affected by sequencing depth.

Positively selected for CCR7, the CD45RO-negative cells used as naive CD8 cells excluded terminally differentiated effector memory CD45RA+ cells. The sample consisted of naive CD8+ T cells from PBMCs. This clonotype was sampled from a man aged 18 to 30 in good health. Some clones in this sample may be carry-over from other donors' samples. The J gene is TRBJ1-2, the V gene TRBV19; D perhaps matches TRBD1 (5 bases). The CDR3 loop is CASSSDTFFGYTF. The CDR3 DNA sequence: TGTGCCAGTAGTTCGGACACGTTCTTTGGCTACACCTTC.